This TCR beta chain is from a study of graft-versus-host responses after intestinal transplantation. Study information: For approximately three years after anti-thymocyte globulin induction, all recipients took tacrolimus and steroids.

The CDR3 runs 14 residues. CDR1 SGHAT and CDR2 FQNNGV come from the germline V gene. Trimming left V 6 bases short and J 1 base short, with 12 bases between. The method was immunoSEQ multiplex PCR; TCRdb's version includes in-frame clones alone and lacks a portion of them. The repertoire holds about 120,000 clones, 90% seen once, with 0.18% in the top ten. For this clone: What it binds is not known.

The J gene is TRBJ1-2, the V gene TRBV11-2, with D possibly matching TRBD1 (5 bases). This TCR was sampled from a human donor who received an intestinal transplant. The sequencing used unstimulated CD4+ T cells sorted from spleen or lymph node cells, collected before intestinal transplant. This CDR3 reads CASSYSGYNYGYTF. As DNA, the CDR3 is TGTGCCAGCAGTTATTCAGGGTATAACTATGGCTACACCTTC.